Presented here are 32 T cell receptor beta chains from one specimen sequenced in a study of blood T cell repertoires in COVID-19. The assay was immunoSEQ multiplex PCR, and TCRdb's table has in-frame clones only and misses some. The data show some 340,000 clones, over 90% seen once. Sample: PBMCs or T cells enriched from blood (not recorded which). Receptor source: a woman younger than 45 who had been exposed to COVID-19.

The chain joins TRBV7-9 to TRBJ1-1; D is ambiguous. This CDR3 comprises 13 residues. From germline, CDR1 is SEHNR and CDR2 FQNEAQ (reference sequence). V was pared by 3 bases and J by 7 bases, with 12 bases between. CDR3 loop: CASSFEGDLEAFF. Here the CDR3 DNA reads TGTGCCAGCAGCTTTGAGGGAGACCTTGAAGCTTTCTTT. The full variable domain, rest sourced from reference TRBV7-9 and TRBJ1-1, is DTGVSQNPRHKITKRGQNVTFRCDPISEHNRLYWYRQTLGQGPEFLTYFQNEAQLEKSRLLSDRFSAERPKGSFSTLEIQRTEQGDSAMYLCASSFEGDLEAFFGQGTRLTVV.

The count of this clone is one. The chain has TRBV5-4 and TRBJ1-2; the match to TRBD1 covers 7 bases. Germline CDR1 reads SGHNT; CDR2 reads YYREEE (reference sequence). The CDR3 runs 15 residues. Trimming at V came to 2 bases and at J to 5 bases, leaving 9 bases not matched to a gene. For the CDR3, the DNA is TGTGCCAGCAGCTTCGGAGGGGGCGCAGGATATGGCTACACCTTC. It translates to CASSFGGGAGYGYTF.

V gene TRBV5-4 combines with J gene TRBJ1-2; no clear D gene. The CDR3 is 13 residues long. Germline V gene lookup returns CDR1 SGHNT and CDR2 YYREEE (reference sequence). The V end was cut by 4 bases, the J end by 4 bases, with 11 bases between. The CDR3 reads CASSGGASYGYTF. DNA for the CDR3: TGTGCCAGCAGCGGAGGAGCCTCCTATGGCTACACCTTC.

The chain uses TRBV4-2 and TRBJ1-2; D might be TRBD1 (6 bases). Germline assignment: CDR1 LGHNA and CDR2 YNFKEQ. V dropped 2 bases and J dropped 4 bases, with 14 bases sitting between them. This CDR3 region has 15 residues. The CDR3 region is CASSQPSLDSYGYTF. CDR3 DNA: TGTGCCAGCAGCCAACCCTCCTTGGACAGCTATGGCTACACCTTC.

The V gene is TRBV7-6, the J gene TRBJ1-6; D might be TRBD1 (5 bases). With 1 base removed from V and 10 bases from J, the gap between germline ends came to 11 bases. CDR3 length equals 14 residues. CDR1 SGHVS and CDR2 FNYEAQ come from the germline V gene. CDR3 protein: CASSLGTLTSPLHF. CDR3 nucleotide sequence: TGTGCCAGCAGCTTAGGGACACTAACATCACCCCTCCACTTT.

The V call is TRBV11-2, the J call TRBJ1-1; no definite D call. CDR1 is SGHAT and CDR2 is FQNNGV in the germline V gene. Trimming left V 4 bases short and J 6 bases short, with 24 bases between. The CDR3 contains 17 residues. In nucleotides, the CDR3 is TGTGCCAGCAGCTACTTGCTCGGTAGAGGGCAGGCGGCTGAAGCTTTCTTT. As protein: CASSYLLGRGQAAEAFF.

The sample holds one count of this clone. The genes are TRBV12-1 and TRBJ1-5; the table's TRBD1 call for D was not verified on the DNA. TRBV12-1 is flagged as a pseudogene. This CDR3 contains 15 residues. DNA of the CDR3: TGTGCCAGCAGCCAGAGGACAGCTTATTATCAGCCCCAGCATTTT. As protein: CASSQRTAYYQPQHF.

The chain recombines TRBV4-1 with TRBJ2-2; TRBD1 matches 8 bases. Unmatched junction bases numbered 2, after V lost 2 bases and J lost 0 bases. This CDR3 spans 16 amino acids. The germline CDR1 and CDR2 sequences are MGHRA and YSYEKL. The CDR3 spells CASSQRQGTNTGELFF. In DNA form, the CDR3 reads TGCGCCAGCAGCCAAAGACAGGGGACGAACACCGGGGAGCTGTTTTTT.

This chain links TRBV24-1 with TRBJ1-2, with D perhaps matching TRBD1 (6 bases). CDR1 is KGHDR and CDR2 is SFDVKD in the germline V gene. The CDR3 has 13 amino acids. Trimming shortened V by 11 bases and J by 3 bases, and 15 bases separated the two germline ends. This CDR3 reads CAIYHRAHYGYTF. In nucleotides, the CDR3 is TGTGCCATTTACCACAGGGCCCACTATGGCTACACCTTC.

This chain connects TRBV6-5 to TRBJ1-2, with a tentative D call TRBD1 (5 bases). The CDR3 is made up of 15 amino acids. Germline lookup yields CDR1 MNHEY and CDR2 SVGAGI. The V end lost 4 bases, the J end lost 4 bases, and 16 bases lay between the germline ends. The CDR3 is CASSFHRRDLYGYTF. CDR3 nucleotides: TGTGCCAGCAGTTTCCACAGGCGAGACCTCTATGGCTACACCTTC.

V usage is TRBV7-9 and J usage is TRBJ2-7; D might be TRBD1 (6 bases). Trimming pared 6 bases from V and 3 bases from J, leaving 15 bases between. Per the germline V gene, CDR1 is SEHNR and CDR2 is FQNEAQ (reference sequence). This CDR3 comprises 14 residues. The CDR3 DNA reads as TGTGCCAGCAGGAATTCCCCAGGGGTCTACGAGCAGTACTTC. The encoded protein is CASRNSPGVYEQYF.

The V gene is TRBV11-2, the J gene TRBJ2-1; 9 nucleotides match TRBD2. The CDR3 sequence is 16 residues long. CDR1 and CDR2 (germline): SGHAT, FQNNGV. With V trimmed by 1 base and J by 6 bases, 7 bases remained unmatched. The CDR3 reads CASSLVGSGGFNEQFF. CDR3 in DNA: TGTGCCAGCAGCTTAGTCGGTAGCGGGGGTTTCAATGAGCAGTTCTTC.

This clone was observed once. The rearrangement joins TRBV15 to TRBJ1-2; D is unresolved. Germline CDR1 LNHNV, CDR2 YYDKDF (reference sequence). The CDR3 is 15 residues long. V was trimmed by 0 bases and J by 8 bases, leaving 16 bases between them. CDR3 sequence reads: CATSRDVDGTGGYTF. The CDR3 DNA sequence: TGTGCCACCAGCAGAGATGTGGACGGAACGGGGGGCTACACCTTC.

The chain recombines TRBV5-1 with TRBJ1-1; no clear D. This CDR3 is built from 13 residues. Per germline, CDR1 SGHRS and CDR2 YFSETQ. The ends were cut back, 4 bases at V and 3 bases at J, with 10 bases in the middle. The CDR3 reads CASSARHDTEAFF. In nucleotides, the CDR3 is TGCGCCAGCAGCGCCAGACACGACACTGAAGCTTTCTTT.

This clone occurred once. Here the CDR3 reads CASSGGTEFGELFF. CDR3 coding DNA: TGTGCCAGCAGTGGCGGGACAGAGTTCGGGGAGCTGTTTTTT. The chain carries TRBV25-1 and TRBJ2-2; possible D gene TRBD1, 7 bases. V shed 4 bases and J shed 7 bases, with 13 bases lying between them. Per the germline V gene, CDR1 is MGHDK and CDR2 is SYGVNS. The CDR3 consists of 14 residues.

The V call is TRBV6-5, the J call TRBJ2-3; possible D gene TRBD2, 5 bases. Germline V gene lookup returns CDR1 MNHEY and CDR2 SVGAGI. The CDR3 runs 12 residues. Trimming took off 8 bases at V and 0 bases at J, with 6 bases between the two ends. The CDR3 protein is CASRGSTDTQYF. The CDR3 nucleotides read TGTGCCAGCCGGGGAAGCACAGATACGCAGTATTTT.

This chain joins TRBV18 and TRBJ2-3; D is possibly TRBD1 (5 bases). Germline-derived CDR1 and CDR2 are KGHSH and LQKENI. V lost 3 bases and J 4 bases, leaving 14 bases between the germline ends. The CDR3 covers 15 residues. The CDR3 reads CASSPGLLKADTQYF. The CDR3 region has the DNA TGTGCCAGCTCACCGGGGCTCTTGAAGGCAGATACGCAGTATTTT.

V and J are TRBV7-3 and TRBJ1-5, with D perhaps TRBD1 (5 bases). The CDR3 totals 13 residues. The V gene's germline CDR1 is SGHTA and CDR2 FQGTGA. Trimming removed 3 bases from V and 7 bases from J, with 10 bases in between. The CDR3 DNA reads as TGTGCCAGCAGCTTGGGGGGAGACCAGCCCCAGCATTTT. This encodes CASSLGGDQPQHF.

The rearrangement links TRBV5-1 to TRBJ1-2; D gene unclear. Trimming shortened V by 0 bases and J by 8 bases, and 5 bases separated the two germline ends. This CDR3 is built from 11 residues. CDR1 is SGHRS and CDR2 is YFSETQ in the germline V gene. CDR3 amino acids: CASSLDRGYTF. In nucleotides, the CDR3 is TGCGCCAGCAGCTTGGACCGGGGCTACACCTTC.

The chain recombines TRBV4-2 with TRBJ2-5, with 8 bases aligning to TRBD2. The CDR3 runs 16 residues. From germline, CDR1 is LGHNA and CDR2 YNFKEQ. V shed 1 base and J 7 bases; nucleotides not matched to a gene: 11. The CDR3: CASSQAAGGRRGTQYF. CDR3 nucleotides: TGTGCCAGCAGCCAAGCGGCGGGGGGCCGAAGGGGGACCCAGTACTTC.

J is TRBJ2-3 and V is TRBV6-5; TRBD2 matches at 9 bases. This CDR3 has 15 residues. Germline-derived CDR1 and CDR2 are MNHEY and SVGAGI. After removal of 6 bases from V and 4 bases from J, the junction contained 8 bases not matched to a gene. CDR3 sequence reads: CASRVAGGPPDTQYF. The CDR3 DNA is TGTGCCAGCAGAGTTGCGGGGGGGCCGCCAGATACGCAGTATTTT.

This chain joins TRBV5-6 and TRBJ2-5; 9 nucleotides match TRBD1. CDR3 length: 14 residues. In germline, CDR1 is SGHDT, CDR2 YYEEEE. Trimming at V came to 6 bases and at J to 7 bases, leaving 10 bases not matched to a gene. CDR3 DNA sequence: TGTGCCAGCACCCCGGGACAGGGAGTTGGGACCCAGTACTTC. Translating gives CASTPGQGVGTQYF.

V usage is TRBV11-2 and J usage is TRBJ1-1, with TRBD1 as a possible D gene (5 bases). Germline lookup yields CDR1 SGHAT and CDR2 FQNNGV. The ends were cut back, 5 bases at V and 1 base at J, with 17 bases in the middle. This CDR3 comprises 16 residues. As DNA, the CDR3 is TGTGCCAGCAGCCACCCCCCCGGGGGGGGGAACACTGAAGCTTTCTTT. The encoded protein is CASSHPPGGGNTEAFF.

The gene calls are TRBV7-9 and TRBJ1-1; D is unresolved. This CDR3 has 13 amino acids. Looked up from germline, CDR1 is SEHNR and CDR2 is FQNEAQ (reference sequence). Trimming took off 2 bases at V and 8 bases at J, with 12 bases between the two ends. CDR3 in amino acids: CASSLRMSREAFF. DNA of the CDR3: TGTGCCAGCAGCTTAAGGATGAGCAGGGAAGCTTTCTTT.

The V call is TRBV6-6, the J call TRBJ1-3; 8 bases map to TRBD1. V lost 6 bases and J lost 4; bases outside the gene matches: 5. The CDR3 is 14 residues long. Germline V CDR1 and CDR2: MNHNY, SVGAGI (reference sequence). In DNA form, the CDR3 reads TGTGCCAGCAGACTACAGGGGGTAGGAAACACCATATATTTT. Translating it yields CASRLQGVGNTIYF.

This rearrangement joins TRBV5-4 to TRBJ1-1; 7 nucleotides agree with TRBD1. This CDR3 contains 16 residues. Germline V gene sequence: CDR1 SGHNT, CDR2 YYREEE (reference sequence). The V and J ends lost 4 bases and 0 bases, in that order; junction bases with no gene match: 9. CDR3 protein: CASSTPSTGLNTEAFF. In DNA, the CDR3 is TGTGCCAGCAGCACCCCATCGACAGGGCTGAACACTGAAGCTTTCTTT.

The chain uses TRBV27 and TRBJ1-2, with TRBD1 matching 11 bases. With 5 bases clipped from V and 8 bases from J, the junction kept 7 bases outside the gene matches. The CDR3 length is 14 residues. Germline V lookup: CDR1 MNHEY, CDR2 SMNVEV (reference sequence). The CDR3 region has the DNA TGTGCCAGCAGTATTGGACAGGGGGCTCGAGGCTACACCTTC. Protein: CASSIGQGARGYTF.

The CDR3 sequence is CASRREGTAWTF. As DNA, the CDR3 is TGTGCCAGCAGGAGGGAAGGGACAGCGTGGACCTTC. This chain links TRBV6-6 with TRBJ1-2, with 7 bases aligning to TRBD1. This CDR3 comprises 12 residues. The ends lost 6 bases at V and 14 bases at J; junction bases unmatched: 12. CDR1 MNHNY and CDR2 SVGAGI come from the germline V gene (reference sequence).

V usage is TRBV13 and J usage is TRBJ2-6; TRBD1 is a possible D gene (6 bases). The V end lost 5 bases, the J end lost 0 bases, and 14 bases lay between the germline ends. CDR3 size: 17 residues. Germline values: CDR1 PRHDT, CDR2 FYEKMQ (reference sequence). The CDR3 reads CASSHDTGSSGANVLTF. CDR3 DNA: TGTGCCAGCAGCCATGATACAGGGAGCTCTGGGGCCAACGTCCTGACTTTC.

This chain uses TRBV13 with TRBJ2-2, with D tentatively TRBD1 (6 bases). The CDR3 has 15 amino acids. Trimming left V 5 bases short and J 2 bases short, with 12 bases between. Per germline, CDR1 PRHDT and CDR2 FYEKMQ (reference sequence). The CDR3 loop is CASSPTGPNTGELFF. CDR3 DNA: TGTGCCAGCAGCCCGACAGGTCCTAACACCGGGGAGCTGTTTTTT.

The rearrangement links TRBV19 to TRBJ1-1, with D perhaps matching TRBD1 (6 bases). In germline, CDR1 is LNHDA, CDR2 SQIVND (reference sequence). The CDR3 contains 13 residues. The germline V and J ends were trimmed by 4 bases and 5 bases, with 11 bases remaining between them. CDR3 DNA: TGTGCCAGTAGTAGTAGAGGGGGAACTGAAGCTTTCTTT. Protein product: CASSSRGGTEAFF.

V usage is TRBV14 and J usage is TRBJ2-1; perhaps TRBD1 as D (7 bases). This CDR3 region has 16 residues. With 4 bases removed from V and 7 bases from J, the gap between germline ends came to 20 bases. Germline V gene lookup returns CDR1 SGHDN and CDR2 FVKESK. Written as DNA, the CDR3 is TGTGCCAGCAGCCGACAGGGCGGGGCTTGGGTGAATGAGCAGTTCTTC. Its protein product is CASSRQGGAWVNEQFF.